Sequencing of this T cell receptor beta chain was carried out in a study of cytotoxic CD8 clonotypes in ibrutinib-treated CLL (dated by TCRdb to the early 2020s). Describing the broader study: The cohort was composed of around twelve relapsed/refractory and about 15 treatment-naive patients; IGHV unmutated status was identified in fewer than 18 patients. Responses were partial in around 25 patients and complete in 2; after median around 72 months follow-up, about 14 stayed in remission and 12 progressed. Samples at response were collected after a median of roughly twelve months of treatment, with a range of about 6 to 36 months. On average, each sample had some 260,000 productive templates and approximately 89,000 productive rearrangements. Longitudinal samples were available for about 30% of the 86 trial participants. Cryopreserved peripheral blood mononuclear cells were collected before treatment, at response, and at either disease progression or sustained remission. Every remission and progressive disease sample was obtained while ibrutinib was still being received by the patients. Results the study describes overall, beyond this receptor: Sampling times were not matched between sustained-remission and progressing patients, and lymph node repertoires were not studied. Public clonotypes were rare and either contracted or stayed stable during treatment, and the rise in clonality at ibrutinib response reflected the expansion of private clonotypes. Clonality increased at ibrutinib response, stayed stable in sustained remission, and fell back toward baseline at progression. At baseline, clonality was higher than in age-matched healthy donors and showed a strong correlation with circulating CD8+ T-cell counts.

Remarks on this clone: No antigen is known for it. Base qualities are not provided; no much larger clone lies one nucleotide away.

In light of the paper, this sample's time point label describes: around 25 months on ibrutinib. For TCR beta library preparation, 1.5 to 2.5 micrograms of genomic DNA were extracted from the cryopreserved PBMCs. High-throughput TCR beta sequencing was performed on longitudinal blood samples from CLL patients receiving ibrutinib monotherapy. The patients were enrolled in a single-center, open-label phase 2 trial of ibrutinib monotherapy. Trimming at the junction amounts to 0 bases on V and 7 bases on J, and the germline ends lie 12 bases apart. From its cysteine to its phenylalanine, the CDR3 spans 13 amino acids. Here the CDR3 DNA is all that survives: 39 bases in frame from base 1. The germline V gene (reference sequence) supplies CDR1 GTSNPN and CDR2 SVGIG. The goal of deep resolution MiSeq sequencing was a depth between 1 in 1 million and 1 in 200,000 T cells, and coverage averaged 10x per clonotype. The immunoSEQ hsTCRB Kit was used to generate the TCR beta libraries. Per the source publication's procedure: Data were analyzed with ImmunoSEQ Data Assistant and ImmunoSEQ Analyzer, with V, D and J genes assigned per IMGT definitions. Clonality was computed as one minus normalized Shannon entropy of productive rearrangement frequencies, ranging from 0 to 1. Only overrepresented clonotypes making up at least 0.05% of each patient's repertoire were included in the public clonotype analysis. Repertoires from about a dozen age-matched healthy donors in immuneACCESS were used as clonality controls. TCRdb obtained this table from immuneACCESS and retained in-frame rearrangements with V and J assigned. These tables miss some clones; where compared with another copy, unresolved V genes account for less than half of the shortfall, and the remainder is unexplained. For V, J and clone size, that table is used; D and trimming come from the DNA. The sample records over 120,000 clones, about three quarters of which are singletons. 4.5% to 6% of the sample is taken by the ten largest.

The receptor's source is a human donor with chronic lymphocytic leukemia. The sequences come from PBMCs, collected after 24 months of ibrutinib treatment. The rearrangement joined TRBV30 to TRBJ1-1; the D segment could be TRBD1, given 5 matching bases. The DNA reads as follows: TGTGCCTGGAGTGTACGGGGGTGGGGTGAAGCTTTCTTT. This sequence encodes CAWSVRGWGEAFF.